This T cell receptor beta chain is drawn from a study of CD8+ T cells in alopecia areata. RNA, once extracted, was reverse transcribed into cDNA for use as the sequencing template. The repertoire was sequenced with immunoSEQ multiplex PCR; TCRdb's copy has only in-frame clones and lacks some. The sample lists 160,000 or so clones, 45% to 55% seen once, with approximately 19% in the top ten. The CDR3 is made up of 10 amino acids. Germline V gene sequence: CDR1 DFQATT, CDR2 SNEGSKA (reference sequence). V shed 6 bases and J shed 10 bases, with 10 bases lying between them. Notes on this clone: Its matching antigen is unknown.

Study outcomes and limitations: Scalp samples also yield sequences from resident alphabeta T cells of normal skin.

The clonotype originates from a human donor with alopecia areata. The chain couples TRBV20-1 to TRBJ2-1; D uncertain. The specimen was CD8+ T cells sorted from blood, collected at week 0. The CDR3 protein is CSAHPREQFF. The CDR3 nucleotides read TGCAGTGCCCATCCCCGCGAGCAGTTCTTC.